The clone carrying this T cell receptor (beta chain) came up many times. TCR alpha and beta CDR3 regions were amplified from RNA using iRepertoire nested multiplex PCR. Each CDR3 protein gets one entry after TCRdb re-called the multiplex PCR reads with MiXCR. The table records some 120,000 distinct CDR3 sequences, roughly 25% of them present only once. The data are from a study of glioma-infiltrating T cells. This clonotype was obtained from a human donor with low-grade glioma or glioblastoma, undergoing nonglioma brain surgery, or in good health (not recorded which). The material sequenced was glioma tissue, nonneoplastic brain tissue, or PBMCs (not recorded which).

The CDR3 DNA reads as TGTGCCAGCAGTTATGGGACAGGGGGCACTGAAGCTTTCTTT. Its translation: CASSYGTGGTEAFF. This sequence joins TRBV6-1 and TRBJ1-1, with 11 bases aligning to TRBD1. The trim removed 5 bases at V and 4 bases at J, leaving 3 bases unmatched. Germline-derived CDR1 and CDR2 are MNHNS and SASEGT. This CDR3 region has 14 residues.